This TCR beta chain is drawn from a study of cytomegalovirus exposure and HLA in healthy donors. Overall study: In a later analysis, the roughly 120 validation repertoires were reported to have used the same platform as the 550 to 850 first-cohort repertoires. Study-wide findings and caveats: The tendency of first-cohort TCR clusters to co-occur in the 100 to 150 validation repertoires was identified by a subsequent analysis. According to reports, the classifier identified cytomegalovirus status with high specificity and sensitivity. Overall, approximately 150 TCR beta chains were annotated as cytomegalovirus-associated.

Deletions cut 0 bases from V and 3 bases from J, with 6 bases between. Germline loops: CDR1 MNHNY, CDR2 SVGAGI (reference sequence). This CDR3 spans 13 amino acids. Remarks on this clone: Its antigen is not known.

The table came from immunoSEQ multiplex PCR; TCRdb's copy has only in-frame clones and leaves some out. The sample shows hundreds of thousands of clones, approximately 87% of them seen only once. The sample consisted of PBMCs. This receptor was identified in a young woman in good health and CMV-seronegative. This chain connects TRBV6-6 to TRBJ2-7; D unclear. CDR3 nucleotides: TGTGCCAGCAGTTACTCCCCTAGCTACGAGCAGTACTTC. Translated, it gives CASSYSPSYEQYF.